The rows below give T cell receptor beta chains drawn from one sample of a study of blood T cells in healthy people across ages. TCRdb reprocessed the 5' RACE reads with MiXCR, giving one entry per CDR3 protein. The data show hundreds of thousands of distinct CDR3 sequences, around 27% seen once. Another study also made use of these data, one on T cells of mothers and their children.

Material for sequencing was blood. The receptors were gathered from a boy aged 2 to 10 in good health. Both conserved end residues are part of each CDR3. A D gene is named only where the DNA matches it firmly. Size is omitted from some rows. Given values are once, few, many or a class for expanded clones.

j_call: TRBJ2-2
d_call: TRBD1
clone_size: .
v_call: TRBV12-3/TRBV12-4
cdr3_length: 15
cdr3_nt: TGTGCCAGCAGTCCCTGGGACAGGGAGGTCGGGGAGCTGTTTTTT
cdr3_aa: CASSPWDREVGELFF

j_call: TRBJ2-3
d_call: TRBD2
clone_size: few
v_call: TRBV4-1
cdr3_length: 16
cdr3_nt: TGCGCCAGCAGCCAAGGGACTAGCGGGGGGAGGGATACGCAGTATTTT
cdr3_aa: CASSQGTSGGRDTQYF

j_call: TRBJ2-7
d_call: TRBD2
clone_size: .
v_call: TRBV11-2
cdr3_length: 16
cdr3_nt: TGTGCCAGCAGCTTAGGGGTAGCGGGCGCCTCCTACGAGCAGTACTTC
cdr3_aa: CASSLGVAGASYEQYF

j_call: TRBJ1-6
d_call: .
clone_size: few
v_call: TRBV7-9
cdr3_length: 19
cdr3_nt: TGTGCCAGCAGCCCCCATATCGGGCGGGGGCTCGATCGGGGTTCACCCCTCCACTTT
cdr3_aa: CASSPHIGRGLDRGSPLHF

j_call: TRBJ1-2
d_call: TRBD1
clone_size: few
v_call: TRBV6-5
cdr3_length: 16
cdr3_nt: TGTGCCAGCAGGATGACAGGGAAAGGTTTCAACTATGGCTACACCTTC
cdr3_aa: CASRMTGKGFNYGYTF

j_call: TRBJ1-3
d_call: TRBD1
clone_size: .
v_call: TRBV7-9
cdr3_length: 18
cdr3_nt: TGTGCCAGCAGCTTAGGGTCCCGGACAGGGCGCTCTGGAAACACCATATATTTT
cdr3_aa: CASSLGSRTGRSGNTIYF

j_call: TRBJ1-2
d_call: TRBD1
clone_size: .
v_call: TRBV6-2/TRBV6-3
cdr3_length: 15
cdr3_nt: TGTGCCAGCAGGGAAGCCGGGACAGGGCATGATGGCTACACCTTC
cdr3_aa: CASREAGTGHDGYTF

j_call: TRBJ1-2
d_call: TRBD1
clone_size: .
v_call: TRBV3-1
cdr3_length: 16
cdr3_nt: TGTGCCAGCAGCCAAGGTGGGACAGGGGTTCCCTATGGCTACACCTTC
cdr3_aa: CASSQGGTGVPYGYTF

j_call: TRBJ2-7
d_call: TRBD1
clone_size: few
v_call: TRBV11-2
cdr3_length: 17
cdr3_nt: TGTGCCAGCAGTTCCGGGGGACAGGGGAGGGGGGACTACGAGCAGTACTTC
cdr3_aa: CASSSGGQGRGDYEQYF

j_call: TRBJ2-5
d_call: .
clone_size: .
v_call: TRBV3-1
cdr3_length: 15
cdr3_nt: TGTGCCAGCAGCCATCTGCCGGACTTCCAAGAGACCCAGTACTTC
cdr3_aa: CASSHLPDFQETQYF

j_call: TRBJ2-1
d_call: .
clone_size: .
v_call: TRBV5-1
cdr3_length: 15
cdr3_nt: TGCGCCAGCAGCCCGACAGGACCGGCCGACAATGAGCAGTTCTTC
cdr3_aa: CASSPTGPADNEQFF

j_call: TRBJ2-1
d_call: TRBD2
clone_size: few
v_call: TRBV7-9
cdr3_length: 13
cdr3_nt: TGTGCCAGCAGCCCGACTAGCCGGTATGAGCAGTTCTTC
cdr3_aa: CASSPTSRYEQFF

j_call: TRBJ2-7
d_call: TRBD1
clone_size: .
v_call: TRBV7-8
cdr3_length: 16
cdr3_nt: TGTGCCAGCAGCTCCCACTCCAGGACAGGGAGCTACGAGCAGTACTTC
cdr3_aa: CASSSHSRTGSYEQYF

j_call: TRBJ2-7
d_call: .
clone_size: .
v_call: TRBV29-1
cdr3_length: 14
cdr3_nt: TGCAGCGTTGCTTCCCCCCCAAGCTCCTACGAGCAGTACTTC
cdr3_aa: CSVASPPSSYEQYF

j_call: TRBJ2-4
d_call: .
clone_size: few
v_call: TRBV6-2/TRBV6-3
cdr3_length: 11
cdr3_nt: TGTGCCAGCAGTTACTCGAGCATTCAGTACTTC
cdr3_aa: CASSYSSIQYF

j_call: TRBJ2-3
d_call: TRBD2
clone_size: .
v_call: TRBV20-1
cdr3_length: 15
cdr3_nt: TGCAGTGCTAGAGGCAGACTAGCGGGACAAGATACGCAGTATTTT
cdr3_aa: CSARGRLAGQDTQYF

j_call: TRBJ2-1
d_call: .
clone_size: .
v_call: TRBV6-5
cdr3_length: 13
cdr3_nt: TGTGCCAGCACCTACGGCGGCTCGGATGAGCAGTTCTTC
cdr3_aa: CASTYGGSDEQFF

j_call: TRBJ1-3
d_call: .
clone_size: .
v_call: TRBV9
cdr3_length: 15
cdr3_nt: TGTGCCAGCAGCAAAGGCGGTTTATCTGGAAACACCATATATTTT
cdr3_aa: CASSKGGLSGNTIYF

j_call: TRBJ2-6
d_call: .
clone_size: .
v_call: TRBV18
cdr3_length: 15
cdr3_nt: TGTGCCAGCTCACCTGAGAGGTCTGGGGCCAACGTCCTGACTTTC
cdr3_aa: CASSPERSGANVLTF

j_call: TRBJ2-3
d_call: TRBD2
clone_size: .
v_call: TRBV12-3/TRBV12-4
cdr3_length: 16
cdr3_nt: TGTGCCAGCAGTAAGGGACTAGCGGGTGCCACAGATACGCAGTATTTT
cdr3_aa: CASSKGLAGATDTQYF

j_call: TRBJ2-2
d_call: TRBD2
clone_size: few
v_call: TRBV6-5
cdr3_length: 15
cdr3_nt: TGTGCCAGCAGCCAAACTAGCGGGAGCGCCGGGGAGCTGTTTTTT
cdr3_aa: CASSQTSGSAGELFF

j_call: TRBJ2-5
d_call: TRBD1
clone_size: .
v_call: TRBV7-9
cdr3_length: 15
cdr3_nt: TGTGCCAGCAGCCAGGAGGGGACAGGGGATGAGACCCAGTACTTC
cdr3_aa: CASSQEGTGDETQYF

j_call: TRBJ2-1
d_call: .
clone_size: many
v_call: TRBV29-1
cdr3_length: 11
cdr3_nt: TGCAGCGCCTTCTCCTACAATGAGCAGTTCTTC
cdr3_aa: CSAFSYNEQFF

j_call: TRBJ2-5
d_call: TRBD2
clone_size: .
v_call: TRBV7-9
cdr3_length: 15
cdr3_nt: TGTGCCAGCAGCTTCCAGCGGGAGAATCCAGAGACCCAGTACTTC
cdr3_aa: CASSFQRENPETQYF

j_call: TRBJ2-7
d_call: TRBD2
clone_size: .
v_call: TRBV13
cdr3_length: 14
cdr3_nt: TGTGCCAGCAGTGATAGCGGGAGTGCTTCCGAGCAGTACTTC
cdr3_aa: CASSDSGSASEQYF

j_call: TRBJ1-1
d_call: TRBD1
clone_size: few
v_call: TRBV5-1
cdr3_length: 14
cdr3_nt: TGCGCCAGCACCGGAACAGGGGTGAACACTGAAGCTTTCTTT
cdr3_aa: CASTGTGVNTEAFF

j_call: TRBJ1-1
d_call: TRBD1
clone_size: few
v_call: TRBV6-1
cdr3_length: 13
cdr3_nt: TGTGCCAGCAGGAATCAGGGGGCCGGCGAAGCTTTCTTT
cdr3_aa: CASRNQGAGEAFF

j_call: TRBJ1-1
d_call: TRBD1
clone_size: few
v_call: TRBV5-1
cdr3_length: 16
cdr3_nt: TGCGCCAGCAGCTGGACAGGGCTCTCATTGAACACTGAAGCTTTCTTT
cdr3_aa: CASSWTGLSLNTEAFF

j_call: TRBJ2-7
d_call: .
clone_size: .
v_call: TRBV27
cdr3_length: 14
cdr3_nt: TGTGCCAGCAGTTTCTCTCGCGGGGTTTACGAGCAGTACTTC
cdr3_aa: CASSFSRGVYEQYF

j_call: TRBJ1-5
d_call: .
clone_size: .
v_call: TRBV12-3/TRBV12-4
cdr3_length: 14
cdr3_nt: TGTGCCAGCAGTTTTTTTCAGGGGCCGTGGCCCCAGCATTTT
cdr3_aa: CASSFFQGPWPQHF

j_call: TRBJ2-2
d_call: .
clone_size: .
v_call: TRBV10-3
cdr3_length: 16
cdr3_nt: TGTGCCATCAGTGAGTTCCGGGGGGCGAGCACCGGGGAGCTGTTTTTT
cdr3_aa: CAISEFRGASTGELFF

j_call: TRBJ2-6
d_call: .
clone_size: .
v_call: TRBV30
cdr3_length: 15
cdr3_nt: TGTGCCTGGAGTGTACAAGGGGCCGGGGCCAACGTCCTGACTTTC
cdr3_aa: CAWSVQGAGANVLTF

j_call: TRBJ2-1
d_call: .
clone_size: few
v_call: TRBV18
cdr3_length: 16
cdr3_nt: TGTGCCAGCTCACCAATGAGGGGGGGGTCCTACAATGAGCAGTTCTTC
cdr3_aa: CASSPMRGGSYNEQFF

j_call: TRBJ2-7
d_call: .
clone_size: few
v_call: TRBV6-1
cdr3_length: 15
cdr3_nt: TGTGCCAGCAGTGGGAGCGAAGGGGTGCACTACGAGCAGTACTTC
cdr3_aa: CASSGSEGVHYEQYF

j_call: TRBJ1-5
d_call: TRBD1
clone_size: .
v_call: TRBV20-1
cdr3_length: 15
cdr3_nt: TGCAGTGCTAGATTGACAGGGGATAGCAATCAGCCCCAGCATTTT
cdr3_aa: CSARLTGDSNQPQHF

j_call: TRBJ1-4
d_call: TRBD1
clone_size: .
v_call: TRBV18
cdr3_length: 14
cdr3_nt: TGTGCCAGCGCCCGACAGGGGGCGGATGAAAAACTGTTTTTT
cdr3_aa: CASARQGADEKLFF

j_call: TRBJ1-5
d_call: .
clone_size: .
v_call: TRBV27
cdr3_length: 13
cdr3_nt: TGTGCCAGCAGTCCCCTCGGGAATCAGCCCCAGCATTTT
cdr3_aa: CASSPLGNQPQHF

j_call: TRBJ2-4
d_call: TRBD2
clone_size: .
v_call: TRBV11-2
cdr3_length: 13
cdr3_nt: TGTGCCAGCAGTCGGGAGCGGGAGGACATTCAGTACTTC
cdr3_aa: CASSREREDIQYF

j_call: TRBJ2-5
d_call: .
clone_size: .
v_call: TRBV12-3/TRBV12-4
cdr3_length: 14
cdr3_nt: TGTGCCAGCACCTTGGGGATCAAGGGTGAGACCCAGTACTTC
cdr3_aa: CASTLGIKGETQYF

j_call: TRBJ1-6
d_call: .
clone_size: .
v_call: TRBV30
cdr3_length: 13
cdr3_nt: TGTGCCTGGAAATTTGAGAGGGTATCACCCCTCCACTTT
cdr3_aa: CAWKFERVSPLHF

j_call: TRBJ2-3
d_call: .
clone_size: few
v_call: TRBV21-1
cdr3_length: 17
cdr3_nt: TGTGCCAGCAGCAAAGAGTCCCGGGGCGCTAGCACAGATACGCAGTATTTT
cdr3_aa: CASSKESRGASTDTQYF

j_call: TRBJ1-4
d_call: .
clone_size: .
v_call: TRBV5-1
cdr3_length: 13
cdr3_nt: TGCGCCAGCAGCAAGGGGGTGAACGAAAAACTGTTTTTT
cdr3_aa: CASSKGVNEKLFF

j_call: TRBJ1-1
d_call: .
clone_size: once
v_call: TRBV15
cdr3_length: 13
cdr3_nt: TGTGCCACCAGCAGAGATTACGGGACTGAAGCTTTCTTT
cdr3_aa: CATSRDYGTEAFF

j_call: TRBJ2-1
d_call: TRBD2
clone_size: many
v_call: TRBV10-3
cdr3_length: 15
cdr3_nt: TGTGCCATCAGTGCCGGGACTAGCGGGGGGAATGAGCAGTTCTTC
cdr3_aa: CAISAGTSGGNEQFF

j_call: TRBJ1-1
d_call: .
clone_size: .
v_call: TRBV20-1
cdr3_length: 13
cdr3_nt: TGCAGTGCGCAAGGGGGGTCCGACACTGAAGCTTTCTTT
cdr3_aa: CSAQGGSDTEAFF

j_call: TRBJ1-4
d_call: .
clone_size: .
v_call: TRBV28
cdr3_length: 14
cdr3_nt: TGTGCCAGCAGCTGGGCCCTGGCAGCCGGAAAACTGTTTTTT
cdr3_aa: CASSWALAAGKLFF

j_call: TRBJ1-1
d_call: .
clone_size: few
v_call: TRBV29-1
cdr3_length: 11
cdr3_nt: TGCAGCGGGGACTTCGGGGCCAAAGCTTTCTTT
cdr3_aa: CSGDFGAKAFF

j_call: TRBJ2-4
d_call: .
clone_size: .
v_call: TRBV20-1
cdr3_length: 15
cdr3_nt: TGCAGTGCTAGAGAACCACTCGCAGCCAAAAACATTCAGTACTTC
cdr3_aa: CSAREPLAAKNIQYF

j_call: TRBJ1-2
d_call: TRBD1
clone_size: .
v_call: TRBV5-5
cdr3_length: 15
cdr3_nt: TGTGCCAGCAGCCAATTGGACAGGGTGGACTATGGCTACACCTTC
cdr3_aa: CASSQLDRVDYGYTF

j_call: TRBJ2-5
d_call: .
clone_size: few
v_call: TRBV6-2/TRBV6-3
cdr3_length: 14
cdr3_nt: TGTGCCAGCAGTTACTATACAGGGACAAAGACCCAGTACTTC
cdr3_aa: CASSYYTGTKTQYF

j_call: TRBJ1-2
d_call: TRBD1
clone_size: once
v_call: TRBV20-1
cdr3_length: 14
cdr3_nt: TGCAGTGCTGGCCCCGGACAGGGGGCGCCGGGCTACACCTTC
cdr3_aa: CSAGPGQGAPGYTF

j_call: TRBJ1-5
d_call: .
clone_size: .
v_call: TRBV3-1
cdr3_length: 14
cdr3_nt: TGTGCCAGCAGCCAAGATAGGTCTAATCAGCCCCAGCATTTT
cdr3_aa: CASSQDRSNQPQHF

j_call: TRBJ2-4
d_call: .
clone_size: few
v_call: TRBV19
cdr3_length: 13
cdr3_nt: TGTGCCAGTAGGGATTTAGCCAAAAACATTCAGTACTTC
cdr3_aa: CASRDLAKNIQYF